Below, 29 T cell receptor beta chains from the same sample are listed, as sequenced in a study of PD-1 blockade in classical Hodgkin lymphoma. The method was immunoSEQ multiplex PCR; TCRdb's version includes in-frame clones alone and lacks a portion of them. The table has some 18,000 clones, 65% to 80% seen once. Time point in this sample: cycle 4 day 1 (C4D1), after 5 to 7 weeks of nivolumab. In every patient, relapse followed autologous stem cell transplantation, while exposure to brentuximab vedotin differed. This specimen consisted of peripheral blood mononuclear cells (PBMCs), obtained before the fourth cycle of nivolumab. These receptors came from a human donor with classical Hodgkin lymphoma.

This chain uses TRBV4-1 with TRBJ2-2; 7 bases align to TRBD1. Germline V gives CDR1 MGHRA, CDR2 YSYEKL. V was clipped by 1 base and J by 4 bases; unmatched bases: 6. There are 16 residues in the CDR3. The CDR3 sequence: CASSQVEGASTGELFF. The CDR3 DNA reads TGCGCCAGCAGCCAAGTCGAGGGGGCAAGCACCGGGGAGCTGTTTTTT.

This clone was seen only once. CDR3 residues: CASSLGLFNEQFF. CDR3 DNA sequence: TGTGCCAGCAGCTTGGGTCTCTTCAATGAGCAGTTCTTC. The gene calls are TRBV7-9 and TRBJ2-1; D uncertain. Germline V CDR1 and CDR2: SEHNR, FQNEAQ (reference sequence). Trimming removed 3 bases from V and 6 bases from J, with 9 bases in between. This CDR3 has 13 amino acids.

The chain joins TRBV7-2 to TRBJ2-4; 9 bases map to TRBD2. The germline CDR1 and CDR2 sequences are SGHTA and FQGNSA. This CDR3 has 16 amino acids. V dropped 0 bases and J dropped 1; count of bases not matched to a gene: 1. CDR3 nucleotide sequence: TGTGCCAGCAGCTTAGCAGCGGGGGGTGCCAAAAACATTCAGTACTTC. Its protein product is CASSLAAGGAKNIQYF. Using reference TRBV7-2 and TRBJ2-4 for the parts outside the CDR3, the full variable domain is GAGVSQSPSNKVTEKGKDVELRCDPISGHTALYWYRQSLGQGLEFLIYFQGNSAPDKSGLPSDRFSAERTGGSVSTLTIQRTQQEDSAVYLCASSLAAGGAKNIQYFGAGTRLSVL.

The CDR3 reads CASSMVAGGLGETQYF. CDR3 coding DNA: TGTGCCAGTAGTATGGTAGCGGGAGGGCTCGGAGAGACCCAGTACTTC. The chain carries TRBV19 and TRBJ2-5, with 11 bases that match TRBD2. The CDR3 is 16 residues long. From germline, CDR1 is LNHDA and CDR2 SQIVND (reference sequence). Trimming removed 3 bases from V and 4 bases from J; junction bases left unmatched: 7.

The CDR3 spells CASSLVGSYEQYF. The CDR3 nucleotides read TGCGCCAGCAGCTTGGTAGGATCCTACGAGCAGTACTTC. The chain recombines TRBV5-1 with TRBJ2-7, with no clear D. This CDR3 comprises 13 residues. V gave up 0 bases and J gave up 1 base, with 5 bases separating them. Germline assignment: CDR1 SGHRS and CDR2 YFSETQ.

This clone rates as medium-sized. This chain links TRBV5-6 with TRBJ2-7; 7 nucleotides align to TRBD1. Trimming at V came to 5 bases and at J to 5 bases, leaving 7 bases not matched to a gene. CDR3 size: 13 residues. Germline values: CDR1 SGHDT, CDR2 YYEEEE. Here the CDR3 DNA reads TGTGCCAGCAGTTCTGACAGGGCCGACGAGCAGTACTTC. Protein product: CASSSDRADEQYF.

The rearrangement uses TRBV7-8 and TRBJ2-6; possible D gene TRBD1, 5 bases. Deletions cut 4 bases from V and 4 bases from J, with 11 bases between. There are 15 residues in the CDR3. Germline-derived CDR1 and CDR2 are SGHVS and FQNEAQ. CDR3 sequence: CASSSMGLGANVLTF. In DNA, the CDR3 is TGTGCCAGCAGCTCCATGGGGCTGGGGGCCAACGTCCTGACTTTC.

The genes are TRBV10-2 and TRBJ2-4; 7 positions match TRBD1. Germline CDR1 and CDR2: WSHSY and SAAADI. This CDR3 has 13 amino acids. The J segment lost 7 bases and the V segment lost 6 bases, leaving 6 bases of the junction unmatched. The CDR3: CASSEPGGNIQYF. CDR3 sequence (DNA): TGCGCCAGCAGCGAGCCAGGGGGTAACATTCAGTACTTC.

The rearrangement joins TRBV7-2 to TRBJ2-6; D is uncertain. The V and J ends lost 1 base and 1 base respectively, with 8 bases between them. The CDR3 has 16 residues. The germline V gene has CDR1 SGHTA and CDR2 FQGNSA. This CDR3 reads CASSLVSLSGANVLTF. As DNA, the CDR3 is TGTGCCAGCAGCTTAGTTTCCCTGTCTGGGGCCAACGTCCTGACTTTC.

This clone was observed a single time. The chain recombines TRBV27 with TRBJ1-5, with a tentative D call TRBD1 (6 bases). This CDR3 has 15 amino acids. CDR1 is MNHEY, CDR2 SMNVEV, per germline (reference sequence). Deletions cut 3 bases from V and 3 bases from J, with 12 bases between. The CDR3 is CASSFSDRSNQPQHF. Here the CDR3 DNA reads TGTGCCAGCAGTTTTTCCGACAGGTCCAATCAGCCCCAGCATTTT.

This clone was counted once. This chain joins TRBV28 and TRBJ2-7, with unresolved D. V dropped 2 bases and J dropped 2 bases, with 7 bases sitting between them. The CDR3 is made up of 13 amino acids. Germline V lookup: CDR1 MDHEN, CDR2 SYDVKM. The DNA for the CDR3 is TGTGCCAGCAGTTTACAGCGTACCTACGAGCAGTACTTC. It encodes CASSLQRTYEQYF.

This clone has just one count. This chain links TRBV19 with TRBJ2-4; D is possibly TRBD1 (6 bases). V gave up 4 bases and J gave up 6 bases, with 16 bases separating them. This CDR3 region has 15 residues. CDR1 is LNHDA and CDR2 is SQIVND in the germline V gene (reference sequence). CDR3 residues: CASSSEQGGGNIQYF. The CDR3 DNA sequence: TGTGCCAGTAGTAGCGAACAGGGTGGCGGAAACATTCAGTACTTC. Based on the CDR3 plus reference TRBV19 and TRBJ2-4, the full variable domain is DGGITQSPKYLFRKEGQNVTLSCEQNLNHDAMYWYRQDPGQGLRLIYYSQIVNDFQKGDIAEGYSVSREKKESFPLTVTSAQKNPTAFYLCASSSEQGGGNIQYFGAGTRLSVL.

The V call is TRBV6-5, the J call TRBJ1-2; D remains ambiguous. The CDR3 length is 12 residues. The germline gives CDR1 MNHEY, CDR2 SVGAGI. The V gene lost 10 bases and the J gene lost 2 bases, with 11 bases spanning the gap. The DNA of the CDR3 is TGTGCCATCTCAGGTAAAAACTATGGCTACACCTTC. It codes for CAISGKNYGYTF.

The CDR3 here is CASSLWQGWADEQFF. The DNA of the CDR3 is TGTGCCAGCAGCTTATGGCAGGGGTGGGCTGATGAGCAGTTCTTC. This chain connects TRBV7-9 to TRBJ2-1, with TRBD1 as a possible D gene (6 bases). CDR1 and CDR2 from the germline V gene are SEHNR and FQNEAQ (reference sequence). The CDR3 runs to 15 residues. V was shortened by 2 bases and J by 8 bases, with 16 bases between the two germline ends.

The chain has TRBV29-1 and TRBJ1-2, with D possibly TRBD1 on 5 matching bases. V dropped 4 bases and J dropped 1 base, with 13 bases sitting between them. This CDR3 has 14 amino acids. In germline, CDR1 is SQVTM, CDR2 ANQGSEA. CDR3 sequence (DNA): TGCAGCGTTGCCGGGGACGGCGATAACTATGGCTACACCTTC. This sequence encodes CSVAGDGDNYGYTF.

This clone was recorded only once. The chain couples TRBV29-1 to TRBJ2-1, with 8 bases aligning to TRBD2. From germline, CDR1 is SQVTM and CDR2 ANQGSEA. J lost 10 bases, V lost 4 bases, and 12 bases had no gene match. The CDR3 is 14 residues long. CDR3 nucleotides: TGCAGCGTTGGAGAAGCGGGAGTCATAGGGGAGCAGTTCTTC. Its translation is CSVGEAGVIGEQFF.

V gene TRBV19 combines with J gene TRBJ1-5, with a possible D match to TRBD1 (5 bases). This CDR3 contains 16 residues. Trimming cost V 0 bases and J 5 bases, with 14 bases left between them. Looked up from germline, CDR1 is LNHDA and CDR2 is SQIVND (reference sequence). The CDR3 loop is CASSIDPPGRDQPQHF. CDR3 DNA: TGTGCCAGTAGTATAGATCCCCCGGGGCGGGATCAGCCCCAGCATTTT.

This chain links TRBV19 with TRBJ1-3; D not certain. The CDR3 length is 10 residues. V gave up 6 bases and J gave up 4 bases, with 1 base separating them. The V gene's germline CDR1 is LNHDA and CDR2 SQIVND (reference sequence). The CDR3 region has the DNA TGTGCCAGTAGGGGAAACACCATATATTTT. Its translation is CASRGNTIYF.

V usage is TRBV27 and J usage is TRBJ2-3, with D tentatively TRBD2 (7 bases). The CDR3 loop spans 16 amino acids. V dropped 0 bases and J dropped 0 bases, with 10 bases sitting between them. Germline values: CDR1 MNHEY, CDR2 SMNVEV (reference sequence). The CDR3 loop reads CASSLSAGASTDTQYF. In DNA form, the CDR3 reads TGTGCCAGCAGTTTATCTGCGGGGGCTAGCACAGATACGCAGTATTTT.

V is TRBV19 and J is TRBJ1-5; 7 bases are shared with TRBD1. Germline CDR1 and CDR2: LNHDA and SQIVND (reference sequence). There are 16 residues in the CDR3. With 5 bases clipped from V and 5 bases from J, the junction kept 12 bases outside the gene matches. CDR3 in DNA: TGTGCCAGTAGTTTCCTCGCCCCAGGGGGGCATCAGCCCCAGCATTTT. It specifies CASSFLAPGGHQPQHF. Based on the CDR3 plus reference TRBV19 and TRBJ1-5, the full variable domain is DGGITQSPKYLFRKEGQNVTLSCEQNLNHDAMYWYRQDPGQGLRLIYYSQIVNDFQKGDIAEGYSVSREKKESFPLTVTSAQKNPTAFYLCASSFLAPGGHQPQHFGDGTRLSIL.

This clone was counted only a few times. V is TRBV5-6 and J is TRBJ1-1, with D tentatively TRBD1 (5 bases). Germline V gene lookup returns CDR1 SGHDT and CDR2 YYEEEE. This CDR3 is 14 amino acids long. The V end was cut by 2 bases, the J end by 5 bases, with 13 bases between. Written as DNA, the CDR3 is TGTGCCAGCAGCTTCGCTGGGGCGGGAACTGAAGCTTTCTTT. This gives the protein CASSFAGAGTEAFF.

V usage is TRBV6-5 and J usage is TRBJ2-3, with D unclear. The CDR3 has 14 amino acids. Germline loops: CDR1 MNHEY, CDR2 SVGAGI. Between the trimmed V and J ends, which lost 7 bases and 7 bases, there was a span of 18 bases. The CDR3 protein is CASTTTAGKHTQYF. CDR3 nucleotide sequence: TGTGCCAGCACTACTACCGCCGGCAAGCATACGCAGTATTTT.

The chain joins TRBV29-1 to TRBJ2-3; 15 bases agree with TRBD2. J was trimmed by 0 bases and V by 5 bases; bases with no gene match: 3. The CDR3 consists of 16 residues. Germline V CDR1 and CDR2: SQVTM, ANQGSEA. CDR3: CSVFGLAGGSTDTQYF. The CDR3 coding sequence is TGCAGCGTTTTCGGACTAGCGGGGGGGAGCACAGATACGCAGTATTTT.

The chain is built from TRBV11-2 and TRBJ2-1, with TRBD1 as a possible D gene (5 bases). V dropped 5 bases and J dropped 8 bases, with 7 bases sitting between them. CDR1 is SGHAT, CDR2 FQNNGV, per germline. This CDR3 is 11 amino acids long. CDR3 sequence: CASSAGYEQFF. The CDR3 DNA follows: TGTGCCAGCAGCGCAGGGTATGAGCAGTTCTTC.

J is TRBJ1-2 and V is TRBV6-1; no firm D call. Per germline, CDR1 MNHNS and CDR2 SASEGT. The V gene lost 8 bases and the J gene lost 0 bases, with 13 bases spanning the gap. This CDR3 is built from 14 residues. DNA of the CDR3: TGTGCCAGCTTACCGACTCCAGCTAACTATGGCTACACCTTC. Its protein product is CASLPTPANYGYTF.

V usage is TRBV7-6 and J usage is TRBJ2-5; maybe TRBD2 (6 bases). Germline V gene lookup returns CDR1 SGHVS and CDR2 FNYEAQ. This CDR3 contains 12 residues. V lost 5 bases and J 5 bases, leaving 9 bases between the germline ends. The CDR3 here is CASSGGTETQYF. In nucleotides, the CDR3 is TGTGCCAGCAGCGGGGGGACCGAGACCCAGTACTTC. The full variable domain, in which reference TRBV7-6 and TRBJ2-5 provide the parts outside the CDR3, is GAGVSQSPRYKVTKRGQDVALRCDPISGHVSLYWYRQALGQGPEFLTYFNYEAQQDKSGLPNDRFSAERPEGSISTLTIQRTEQRDSAMYRCASSGGTETQYFGPGTRLLVL.

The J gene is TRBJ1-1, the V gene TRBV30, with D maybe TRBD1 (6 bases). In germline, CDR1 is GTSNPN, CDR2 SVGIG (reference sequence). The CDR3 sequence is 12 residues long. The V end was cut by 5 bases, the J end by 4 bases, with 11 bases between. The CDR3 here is CAWDQGGTEAFF. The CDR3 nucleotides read TGTGCCTGGGACCAAGGGGGCACTGAAGCTTTCTTT. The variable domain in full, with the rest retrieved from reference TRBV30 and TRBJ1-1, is SQTIHQWPATLVQPVGSPLSLECTVEGTSNPNLYWYRQAAGRGLQLLFYSVGIGQISSEVPQNLSASRPQDRQFILSSKKLLLSDSGFYLCAWDQGGTEAFFGQGTRLTVV.

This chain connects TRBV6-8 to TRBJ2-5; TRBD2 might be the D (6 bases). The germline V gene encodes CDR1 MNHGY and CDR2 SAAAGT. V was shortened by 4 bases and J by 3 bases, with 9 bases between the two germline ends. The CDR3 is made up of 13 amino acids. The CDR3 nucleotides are TGTGCCAGCAGTTTCCGCGGGGAAGAGACCCAGTACTTC. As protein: CASSFRGEETQYF.

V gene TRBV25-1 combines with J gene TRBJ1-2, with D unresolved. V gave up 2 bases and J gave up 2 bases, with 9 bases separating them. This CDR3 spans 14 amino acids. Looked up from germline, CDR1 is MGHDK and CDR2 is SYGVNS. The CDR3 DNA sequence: TGTGCCAGCAGTGAACCCGGGCAGAACTATGGCTACACCTTC. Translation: CASSEPGQNYGYTF.